Below are 19 T cell receptor beta chains sequenced from a single sample in a study of T-cell memory formation after mild COVID-19. TCRdb recomputed calls from the 5' RACE reads with MiXCR, one row per CDR3 protein. The sample consists of around 210,000 distinct CDR3 sequences, over 7.5% of them appearing once. The material sequenced was PBMCs or a T cell subset sorted from them (not recorded which). Source of these receptors: a man between 18 and 29 years old who had mild COVID-19 (a few samples of this study predate the infection). Cell type and time point are not known.

This clonotype was detected ten times or more. The chain combines TRBV6-2 or TRBV6-3 with TRBJ2-3; 9 nucleotides line up with TRBD1. The CDR3 totals 15 residues. The germline CDR1 and CDR2 sequences are MNHEY and SVGEGT. Unmatched junction bases numbered 6, after V lost 5 bases and J lost 3 bases. CDR3 amino acids: CASSGQGQRTDTQYF. CDR3 coding DNA: TGTGCCAGCAGTGGACAGGGGCAAAGGACAGATACGCAGTATTTT.

This clonotype was recorded a few times. The chain carries TRBV13 and TRBJ2-1, with TRBD2 matching over 9 bases. Per germline, CDR1 PRHDT and CDR2 FYEKMQ (reference sequence). V shed 5 bases, J shed 5 bases, and the junction held 4 bases outside the gene matches. The CDR3 is made up of 14 amino acids. As DNA, the CDR3 is TGTGCCAGCAGCCTCGCGGGGGGGCACAATGAGCAGTTCTTC. Translation gives CASSLAGGHNEQFF.

This clonotype was seen only a few times. The DNA for the CDR3 is TGTGCCAGCAGCAGATTGACTAGCGGCAGCACCGGGGAGCTGTTTTTT. Its protein product is CASSRLTSGSTGELFF. The rearrangement uses TRBV7-3 and TRBJ2-2, with 9 bases that match TRBD2. The germline V gene has CDR1 SGHTA and CDR2 FQGTGA. V dropped 5 bases and J dropped 4; count of bases not matched to a gene: 8. The CDR3 consists of 16 residues.

This clonotype occurred a few times. The rearrangement uses TRBV12-3 or TRBV12-4 and TRBJ2-3, with D hard to call. The CDR3 is 14 residues long. Trimming left V 1 base short and J 2 bases short, with 7 bases between. The CDR3 region has the DNA TGTGCCAGCAGTTTAGGTCAGAACACAGATACGCAGTATTTT. This encodes CASSLGQNTDTQYF.

This clonotype was recorded a few times. The rearrangement links TRBV27 to TRBJ2-2, with D maybe TRBD2 (6 bases). The germline gives CDR1 MNHEY, CDR2 SMNVEV (reference sequence). CDR3 length: 13 amino acids. V shed 3 bases and J shed 6 bases, with 8 bases lying between them. The CDR3 reads CASSFRLAGELFF. For the CDR3, the DNA is TGTGCCAGCAGTTTCAGACTAGCCGGGGAGCTGTTTTTT.

There are a few counts of this clonotype. The chain has TRBV20-1 and TRBJ2-3, with no clear D. The CDR3 consists of 13 residues. Trimming took 5 bases from V and 4 from J, leaving 13 bases between them. Germline V CDR1 and CDR2: DFQATT, SNEGSKA (reference sequence). This CDR3 reads CSAPPSTPDTQYF. The CDR3 DNA reads TGCAGTGCTCCACCCTCGACCCCAGATACGCAGTATTTT.

This rearrangement joins TRBV20-1 to TRBJ2-7, with 8 positions matching TRBD2. The CDR3 totals 14 residues. Germline lookup yields CDR1 DFQATT and CDR2 SNEGSKA (reference sequence). Unmatched junction bases numbered 4, after V lost 0 bases and J lost 3 bases. Written as DNA, the CDR3 is TGCAGTGCTAGAGATAGGCGGGGGGACTACGAGCAGTACTTC. Translating gives CSARDRRGDYEQYF.

The chain is built from TRBV2 and TRBJ1-1; 10 nucleotides align to TRBD1. CDR1 is SNHLY, CDR2 FYNNEI, per germline. This CDR3 is built from 15 residues. J gave up 0 bases and V 6 bases, and 4 bases lay outside the gene matches. Here the CDR3 DNA reads TGTGCCAGCAGCCTGGACAGGGGGATGAACACTGAAGCTTTCTTT. Protein product: CASSLDRGMNTEAFF. The whole variable domain, filled in from reference TRBV2 and TRBJ1-1, reads EPEVTQTPSHQVTQMGQEVILRCVPISNHLYFYWYRQILGQKVEFLVSFYNNEISEKSEIFDDQFSVERPDGSNFTLKIRSTKLEDSAMYFCASSLDRGMNTEAFFGQGTRLTVV.

The rearrangement uses TRBV20-1 and TRBJ2-5, with D possibly TRBD2 on 6 matching bases. This CDR3 comprises 15 residues. The germline V gene encodes CDR1 DFQATT and CDR2 SNEGSKA (reference sequence). Trimming removed 0 bases from V and 5 bases from J, with 16 bases in between. CDR3 region: CSARDSLRGGETQYF. The DNA of the CDR3 is TGCAGTGCTAGAGATTCGTTACGGGGAGGCGAGACCCAGTACTTC.

This clonotype was seen only a few times. V is TRBV6-5 and J is TRBJ2-5, with TRBD2 matching 9 bases. The CDR3 is 17 residues long. The germline V gene encodes CDR1 MNHEY and CDR2 SVGAGI. V shed 0 bases, J shed 0 bases, and the junction held 5 bases outside the gene matches. The CDR3 region is CASSYSGSGGYQETQYF. Written as DNA, the CDR3 is TGTGCCAGCAGTTACTCGGGGAGCGGGGGGTACCAAGAGACCCAGTACTTC.

The gene calls are TRBV2 and TRBJ1-5; possible D gene TRBD1, 6 bases. This CDR3 contains 14 residues. Germline V CDR1 and CDR2: SNHLY, FYNNEI. Trimming shortened V by 2 bases and J by 3 bases, and 8 bases separated the two germline ends. The CDR3 nucleotides are TGTGCCAGCAGTGAACGGACAGACAATCAGCCCCAGCATTTT. It codes for CASSERTDNQPQHF.

This clonotype was found a few times. J is TRBJ1-5 and V is TRBV20-1, with a weak D call TRBD1 (6 bases). The V gene lost 0 bases and the J gene lost 0 bases, with 9 bases spanning the gap. The germline CDR1 and CDR2 sequences are DFQATT and SNEGSKA (reference sequence). This CDR3 has 15 amino acids. The CDR3 protein is CSARDWGASNQPQHF. For the CDR3, the DNA is TGCAGTGCTAGAGACTGGGGGGCTAGCAATCAGCCCCAGCATTTT.

V usage is TRBV6-2 or TRBV6-3 and J usage is TRBJ2-5, with 11 bases aligning to TRBD2. The V gene's germline CDR1 is MNHEY and CDR2 SVGEGT. Trimming removed 6 bases from V and 5 bases from J; junction bases left unmatched: 8. This CDR3 contains 15 residues. The CDR3 reads CASRLAGGGLETQYF. The CDR3 coding sequence is TGTGCCAGCAGGCTAGCGGGGGGCGGGCTGGAGACCCAGTACTTC.

The table lists this clonotype with a few counts. The gene calls are TRBV5-1 and TRBJ1-4; 7 bases match TRBD1. The CDR3 has 15 residues. V trimming: 0 bases; J trimming: 5 bases; junction bases outside the gene matches: 4. Germline V CDR1 and CDR2: SGHRS, YFSETQ. The CDR3 DNA reads TGCGCCAGCAGCTTGGACCCGACAGGGAATGAAAAACTGTTTTTT. Its translation is CASSLDPTGNEKLFF.

This clonotype showed up many times. V gene TRBV5-1 combines with J gene TRBJ1-6; TRBD1 aligns across 7 bases. The germline gives CDR1 SGHRS, CDR2 YFSETQ. Trimming at V came to 0 bases and at J to 6 bases, leaving 0 bases not matched to a gene. The CDR3 runs to 14 residues. CDR3: CASSLGQGNSPLHF. CDR3 bases: TGCGCCAGCAGCTTGGGACAGGGTAATTCACCCCTCCACTTT.

The rearrangement joins TRBV20-1 to TRBJ1-2; D ambiguous. Trimming pared 4 bases from V and 7 bases from J, leaving 13 bases between. The CDR3 has 12 residues. Germline CDR1 is DFQATT and CDR2 is SNEGSKA (reference sequence). The CDR3 bases are TGCAGTGCTATTCCAGATAGAGGTGGCTACACCTTC. Translation: CSAIPDRGGYTF.

This clonotype was seen a handful of times. The chain combines TRBV5-1 with TRBJ2-7; 9 positions match TRBD2. Germline V lookup: CDR1 SGHRS, CDR2 YFSETQ. The CDR3 has 13 residues. The J segment lost 4 bases and the V segment lost 5 bases, leaving 4 bases of the junction unmatched. For the CDR3, the DNA is TGCGCCAGCAGTAGAGCGGGGGGATACGAGCAGTACGTC. Its translation is CASSRAGGYEQYV.

This clonotype was picked up a small number of times. CDR3 sequence reads: CASSADRYNEQFF. The DNA of the CDR3 is TGTGCCAGCAGCGCGGACAGATACAATGAGCAGTTCTTC. V and J are TRBV2 and TRBJ2-1, with D perhaps matching TRBD1 (6 bases). The germline V gene encodes CDR1 SNHLY and CDR2 FYNNEI. The CDR3 has 13 amino acids. The ends were cut back, 6 bases at V and 4 bases at J, with 10 bases in the middle.

Only a few counts were recorded for this clonotype. This chain links TRBV11-2 with TRBJ1-1; D perhaps matches TRBD1 (5 bases). The CDR3 totals 15 residues. From germline, CDR1 is SGHAT and CDR2 FQNNGV. The V end was cut by 5 bases, the J end by 5 bases, with 18 bases between. The chain's CDR3 is CASSPLISGATEAFF. Here the CDR3 DNA reads TGTGCCAGCAGCCCCCTCATTTCCGGGGCGACTGAAGCTTTCTTT.